The entry that follows covers one TCR beta chain sequence. At least ten counts were recorded for this clonotype. Its recognized antigen is unknown. Base qualities are not provided; no much larger clone lies one nucleotide away. The data originate from a study of T cells in Graves' hyperthyroidism and ophthalmopathy (dated by TCRdb to the late 2010s). A note on the overall study: Peripheral blood was collected at initial diagnosis, before any treatment. According to the paper, TCR Vbeta CDR3 sequencing was carried out on 135 peripheral blood samples, which came from around 43 ophthalmopathy, around 74 hyperthyroidism and roughly 17 progressor patients. An independent validation cohort of 18 to 20 hyperthyroidism patients and 17 patients who later progressed to ophthalmopathy tested prospective prediction of ophthalmopathy. Following sampling, methimazole starting at 30 mg daily was given to hyperthyroidism patients, and high-dose intravenous methylprednisolone was given to ophthalmopathy patients. To identify distinguishing TCR V-J signatures, a discovery cohort of 100 or so patients was used, comprising 40 to 45 with Graves' ophthalmopathy and around 60 with stable Graves' hyperthyroidism. In more than 5 Graves' hyperthyroidism patients, the study also compared T-cell repertoires from thyroid tissue with T-cell repertoires from blood. For training and testing, the approximately 97 patients in the discovery cohort were randomly divided in a 7:3 ratio. Study-level results and caveats: Ophthalmopathy was separated from stable hyperthyroidism by a 13 V-J signature model, with approximately 90% sensitivity and just over 81% specificity obtained in cross-validation and 80%/75% obtained in testing. In validation, progression to ophthalmopathy was predicted by the model with 65% to 71% sensitivity and 72.22% specificity, a median of approximately 6.5 months before onset. No statistical method was used to fix the sample size in advance, and group allocation was not hidden from the investigators. Most expanded thyroid clonotypes (frequency above 0.001) were also detected in blood, a finding suggesting that blood repertoires may reflect thyroid immune responses.

The TCR beta CDR3 regions were amplified from RNA transcripts. A first-round RT-PCR of the TCR CDR3 used the HTBI primer set with the Qiagen OneStep RT-PCR kit. A second multiplex PCR round built the libraries, followed by size selection and purification. The libraries were sequenced on an Illumina HiSeq2000 using paired-end 100 bp reads. In the original analysis: Raw data were processed with SOAPnuke, discarding reads with adapters, uncalled bases, mean Phred below 15, or no exact constant-primer or identifier match. High-quality paired reads were merged with COPE v1.2.5, and unique nucleotide sequences were defined as clonotypes. MiTCR v1.1 was used to align the clonotypes against IMGT TRBV, TRBD and TRBJ reference segments. Analysis was restricted to V-J combinations with a frequency above 0.0001, which covered about 99% of repertoires. The TCS score was defined as the ratio of F50 (clonal expansion) to E x V (chaos), calculated using BLOSUM62-based TCRdist between CDR3 peptides within each V-J. Welch's t-statistics and random forest reduced several hundred V-J features to around 14, which were used in a naive Bayes classifier (R e1071). TCRdb trimmed the raw reads at Q25, called clones with MiXCR and kept productive beta chains. Every distinct CDR3 protein forms one entry, paired with its most common genes and DNA. These V and J calls are TCRdb output, not the study's own analysis. The sample table shows about 480,000 distinct CDR3 sequences, and approximately 15% are seen once. Under 20% of the sample lies in the top ten.

Stable Graves' hyperthyroidism was defined as the absence of progression to ophthalmopathy over 18 months of follow-up. Hyperthyroidism patients were aged 18 to 65 years and newly diagnosed, with disease duration of less than 2 months. Any patient with an uncontrolled infection, another autoimmune disease, pregnancy or lactation was excluded. Diagnoses were established on the basis of clinical symptoms, serum thyroxine and TRAb, thyroid ultrasound, and orbital computed tomography. PBMCs were separated from roughly 10 ml of fresh peripheral blood using Ficoll-Paque density gradient centrifugation. Trizol reagent was used to extract total RNA, and RNA quality was then checked on an Agilent 2100 Bioanalyzer. The CDR3 runs 14 residues from the cysteine to the phenylalanine. Only CDR3 DNA is held: 42 bases, read in frame from base 1. V and J are truncated by 0 bases and 0 bases respectively, leaving an intervening sequence of 6 bases. Per the germline V gene (reference sequence), GTSNPN is the CDR1 and SVGIG is the CDR2.

Material: blood. The rearranged segments are TRBV30 and TRBJ2-1; no D gene can be assigned with confidence. The clonotype comes from a woman between 18 and 29 years old with Graves' hyperthyroidism. The base sequence is TGTGCCTGGAGTGTGCTGGGCTCCTACAATGAGCAGTTCTTC. Its amino acids are CAWSVLGSYNEQFF.